A selection of T cell receptor beta chains follows, all from one sample in a study of CD8 T cells in Susac syndrome. MiXCR was run by TCRdb on the immunoSEQ multiplex PCR reads, yielding one entry per CDR3 protein. The sample has approximately 150,000 distinct CDR3 sequences, 85% to 95% seen once. The sequencing sample was made of CD4+ T cells from PBMCs. These receptors were taken from a human donor with multiple sclerosis. The CDR3 runs from the conserved cysteine through the conserved F or W. A D gene is named only where the DNA matches it firmly. The listing skips clone size in some rows; elsewhere it reads once, few, many or a size class.

D gene,J gene,V gene,clone size,CDR3 DNA,CDR3 protein
TRBD1,TRBJ2-7,TRBV20-1,NA,TGCAGTGCCGACAGGGGCCTAACCTACGAGCAGTACTTC,CSADRGLTYEQYF
TRBD2,TRBJ2-1,TRBV20-1,NA,TGCAGTGCCAAGACTAGCGGGATTAGTAATGAGCAGTTCTTC,CSAKTSGISNEQFF
NA,TRBJ2-5,TRBV19,NA,TGTGCCAGCGACGACAGCCAAGAGACCCAGTACTTC,CASDDSQETQYF
TRBD2,TRBJ2-3,TRBV9,NA,TGTGCCAGCAGCGTAGTCCCTCGACTAGCGGCCACAGATACGCAGTATTTT,CASSVVPRLAATDTQYF
NA,TRBJ2-5,TRBV30,NA,TGTGCCTGGAGTGTACTAGGGTGGGAGACCCAGTACTTC,CAWSVLGWETQYF
NA,TRBJ1-2,TRBV5-1,NA,TGCGCCAGCAGCTACGACCTCCGGGACATCAACTATGGCTACACCTTC,CASSYDLRDINYGYTF
TRBD1,TRBJ2-3,TRBV5-1,NA,TGCGCCAGCAGCTTGCAGGGGGCTGGGAGCACAGATACGCAGTATTTT,CASSLQGAGSTDTQYF
TRBD1,TRBJ2-1,TRBV2,NA,TGTGCCAGCAGTGAAGGGTCTGGGACAGTAGGGTTGGAGCAGTTCTTC,CASSEGSGTVGLEQFF
NA,TRBJ1-3,TRBV5-1,NA,TGCGCCAGCAGCTTGGGTTCAGCTATTGGAAACACCATATATTTT,CASSLGSAIGNTIYF
NA,TRBJ2-1,TRBV3-1,NA,TGTGCCAGCAGCCAAATGGAACAGGGTGAGCAGTTCTTC,CASSQMEQGEQFF
TRBD1,TRBJ1-3,TRBV2,NA,TGTGCCAGCAGTGTAACAGGGGAGGGTGGAAACACCATATATTTT,CASSVTGEGGNTIYF
TRBD2,TRBJ2-1,TRBV12-3/TRBV12-4,NA,TGTGCCAGCAGCCCCGGCGGGACTAGCGGGAGGGTTAGGTTCTTC,CASSPGGTSGRVRFF
NA,TRBJ1-1,TRBV28,once,TGTGCCAGCAGTTTAGCGCACCTGGCCACTGAAGCTTTCTTT,CASSLAHLATEAFF
NA,TRBJ1-1,TRBV3-1,NA,TGTGCCAGCAGCCAAGGTGGGGGAACTACTGAAGCTTTCTTT,CASSQGGGTTEAFF
NA,TRBJ2-2,TRBV3-1,NA,TGTGCCAGCAGCCAAGAAAACACCGGGGAGCTGTTTTTT,CASSQENTGELFF
TRBD1,TRBJ1-5,TRBV30,NA,TGTGCCTGGAGTCACAGGGGCCAGCCCCAGCATTTT,CAWSHRGQPQHF
TRBD2,TRBJ2-1,TRBV20-1,NA,TGCAGTGCCAACCCCGAGGGCGGGAGTTTCCACAATGAGCAGTTCTTC,CSANPEGGSFHNEQFF
TRBD1,TRBJ1-2,TRBV4-1,NA,TGCGCCAGCAGCCAAACAGGGGTCGGTGGCTACACCTTC,CASSQTGVGGYTF
TRBD1,TRBJ2-3,TRBV6-5,NA,TGTGCCAGCAGGGAGGAGACAGGGCGGCATACGCAGTATTTT,CASREETGRHTQYF
TRBD1,TRBJ2-7,TRBV5-1,NA,TGCGCCAGCAGCTTGTTGGGACAGGCCGCCTACGAGCAGTACTTC,CASSLLGQAAYEQYF
NA,TRBJ1-1,TRBV5-6,few,TGTGCCAGCAGCTTACCGGGCAGGGACAAGAACACTGAAGCTTTCTTT,CASSLPGRDKNTEAFF
NA,TRBJ2-5,TRBV3-1,NA,TGTGCCAGCAGCCCATGGGGAGAGACCCAGTACTTC,CASSPWGETQYF